This T cell receptor (beta chain) comes out of a study of blood T cell repertoires in COVID-19. Trimming left V 4 bases short and J 6 bases short, with 15 bases between. Germline loops: CDR1 SGHNT, CDR2 YENEEA. The CDR3 length is 14 residues. This study enrolled people aged about 18 to 100 from around 25 US geographic areas. Method: immunoSEQ multiplex PCR; TCRdb's copy keeps in-frame clones and lacks some. The data hold about 81,000 clones, with around 89% observed a single time. This clone was seen once. The sequenced material came from PBMCs or T cells enriched from blood (not recorded which). The rearrangement uses TRBV11-3 and TRBJ1-2; maybe TRBD1 (5 bases). This clonotype was sampled from a woman aged 50 to 65 with acute COVID-19. The CDR3 reads CASSWGRVSDGYTF. CDR3 nucleotides: TGTGCCAGCAGCTGGGGGAGGGTTTCAGATGGCTACACCTTC.